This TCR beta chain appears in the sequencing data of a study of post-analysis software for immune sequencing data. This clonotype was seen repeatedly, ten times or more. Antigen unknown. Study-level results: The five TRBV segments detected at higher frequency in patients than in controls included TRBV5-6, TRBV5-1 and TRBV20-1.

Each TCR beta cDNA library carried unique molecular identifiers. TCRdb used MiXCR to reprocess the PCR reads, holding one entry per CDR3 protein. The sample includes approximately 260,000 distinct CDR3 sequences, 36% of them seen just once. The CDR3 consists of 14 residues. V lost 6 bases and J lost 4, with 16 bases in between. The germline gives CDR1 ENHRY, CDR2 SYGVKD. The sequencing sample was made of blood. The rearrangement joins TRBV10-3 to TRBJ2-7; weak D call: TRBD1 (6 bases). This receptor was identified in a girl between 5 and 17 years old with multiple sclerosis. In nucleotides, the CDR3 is TGTGCCATCAGGGGTGGACAGTCGGATTACGAGCAGTACTTC. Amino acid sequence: CAIRGGQSDYEQYF.